This entry lists 16 T cell receptor beta chains sequenced from one sample in a study of monozygotic twins with inflammatory bowel disease. No DNA is given; TCRdb re-called the 5' RACE reads and lists each CDR3 protein once. Its table lists 350,000 to 400,000 distinct CDR3 sequences. Sequenced: blood. These receptors were collected from a human donor with ulcerative colitis or Crohn's disease, or a healthy co-twin of an affected twin (not recorded which).

V is TRBV7-2 and J is TRBJ2-3; TCRdb gives TRBD1 as the D gene, but with no DNA this cannot be confirmed. The CDR3 extends over 17 amino acids. The germline CDR1 and CDR2 sequences are SGHTA and FQGNSA. The CDR3 sequence: CASSYYDWDRSTDTQYF.

This sequence joins TRBV24-1 and TRBJ2-2. CDR3 length: 17 residues. CDR1 and CDR2 from the germline V gene are KGHDR and SFDVKD. This CDR3 reads CATSDLWTELNTGELFF.

This chain links TRBV18 with TRBJ2-3. This CDR3 is built from 15 residues. Looked up from germline, CDR1 is KGHSH and CDR2 is LQKENI. CDR3 protein: CASSPPGRSTDTQYF. Using reference TRBV18 and TRBJ2-3 for the parts outside the CDR3, the full variable domain is NAGVMQNPRHLVRRRGQEARLRCSPMKGHSHVYWYRQLPEEGLKFMVYLQKENIIDESGMPKERFSAEFPKEGPSILRIQQVVRGDSAAYFCASSPPGRSTDTQYFGPGTRLTVL.

V usage is TRBV12-3 or TRBV12-4 and J usage is TRBJ1-6; the TRBD1 assignment by TCRdb is unverifiable without DNA. This CDR3 region has 17 residues. CDR3 protein: CASSQRGTPGLNSPLHF.

V and J are TRBV29-1 and TRBJ1-5; TCRdb calls TRBD1, which cannot be checked without DNA. This CDR3 has 14 amino acids. The germline V gene has CDR1 SQVTM and CDR2 ANQGSEA. The chain's CDR3 is CSARTGTSNQPQHF.

V and J are TRBV6-1 and TRBJ2-3; there is no DNA to check the TCRdb D call of TRBD1. CDR3 length equals 15 residues. CDR1 is MNHNS and CDR2 is SASEGT in the germline V gene. The CDR3 sequence: CASIMGTGFTDTQYF.

The chain combines TRBV7-3 with TRBJ2-5; the D gene TCRdb calls, TRBD1, cannot be checked with no DNA. Germline V gene data show CDR1 as SGHTA and CDR2 as FQGTGA. CDR3 length equals 14 residues. CDR3 sequence reads: CASSLTGGKETQYF.

The chain recombines TRBV5-1 with TRBJ2-5; TCRdb indicates TRBD2, and absent DNA this call remains unverified. This CDR3 is built from 15 residues. CDR1 and CDR2 (germline): SGHRS, YFSETQ. The CDR3 reads CASSLGGVSQETQYF.

The genes are TRBV5-1 and TRBJ1-5; absent DNA, TCRdb's TRBD1 call cannot be checked. Germline V gene data show CDR1 as SGHRS and CDR2 as YFSETQ. The CDR3 loop spans 15 amino acids. This CDR3 is CASRTGPYSNQPQHF.

V gene TRBV7-3 combines with J gene TRBJ2-2; without DNA, the TCRdb call of TRBD1 cannot be checked. The CDR3 runs 20 residues. CDR1 SGHTA and CDR2 FQGTGA come from the germline V gene. The CDR3 sequence is CASSSLPPLGGLQGPGELFF.

V is TRBV6-2 or TRBV6-3 and J is TRBJ1-1. The germline V gene has CDR1 MNHEY and CDR2 SVGEGT. CDR3 length: 16 amino acids. CDR3 residues: CASSYSRERMGTEAFF.

The gene calls are TRBV7-7 and TRBJ1-1; TCRdb proposes TRBD1, but this gene call is untestable without DNA. The length of the CDR3 is 16 residues. CDR1 is SSHAT and CDR2 is FNYEAQ in the germline V gene (reference sequence). CDR3 loop: CARRQGELRVGTEAFF. The variable domain in full, with the rest retrieved from reference TRBV7-7 and TRBJ1-1, is GAGVSQSPRYKVTKRGQDVTLRCDPISSHATLYWYQQALGQGPEFLTYFNYEAQPDKSGLPSDRFSAERPEGSISTLTIQRTEQRDSAMYRCARRQGELRVGTEAFFGQGTRLTVV.

The chain joins TRBV5-1 to TRBJ2-5. Germline V gene lookup returns CDR1 SGHRS and CDR2 YFSETQ. The CDR3 has 14 residues. The CDR3 spells CASSLPAAQETQYF. The variable domain in full, with the rest retrieved from reference TRBV5-1 and TRBJ2-5, is KAGVTQTPRYLIKTRGQQVTLSCSPISGHRSVSWYQQTPGQGLQFLFEYFSETQRNKGNFPGRFSGRQFSNSRSEMNVSTLELGDSALYLCASSLPAAQETQYFGPGTRLLVL.

This chain connects TRBV5-1 to TRBJ2-2. There are 17 residues in the CDR3. From germline, CDR1 is SGHRS and CDR2 YFSETQ. The CDR3 sequence is CASSSPPGGRNTGELFF.

This chain joins TRBV6-1 and TRBJ2-3; TCRdb picks TRBD2, but there is no DNA to check that call. The CDR3 spans 17 residues. Germline V gene lookup returns CDR1 MNHNS and CDR2 SASEGT. The chain's CDR3 is CASTPSRASGGLYTQYF.

The J gene is TRBJ2-3, the V gene TRBV20-1; checking the TCRdb D call of TRBD1 is not possible without DNA. CDR1 and CDR2 (germline): DFQATT, SNEGSKA (reference sequence). This CDR3 is built from 16 residues. The CDR3 region is CSAPPPGGGTTDTQYF.